This is a list of T cell receptor beta chains from one sample in a study of T cell responses to AZD1222 COVID-19 vaccine. The assay was immunoSEQ multiplex PCR, and TCRdb's table has in-frame clones only and misses some. In the table there are over 150,000 clones, about nine tenths of which are singletons. The sample in question was peripheral blood, obtained on day 0 of AZD1222 vaccination. The receptors here all came from an adult in good health. Each CDR3 is given with its conserved first and last residue. The listing skips clone size in some rows; elsewhere it reads once, few, many or a size class.

cdr3_aa | clone_size | j_call | v_call
CASSARGRTNTEAFF | . | TRBJ1-1 | TRBV5-1
CATLGPRVRTDTQYF | . | TRBJ2-3 | TRBV6-8
CASSPFGTSGRANEQFF | . | TRBJ2-1 | TRBV11-3
CATSDFAGVEQYF | . | TRBJ2-7 | TRBV24-1
CASTRRGNTGELFF | . | TRBJ2-2 | TRBV19
CASSGTVQGLFF | . | TRBJ1-4 | TRBV7-6
CASSHRGSGYTF | . | TRBJ1-2 | TRBV6-5
CASSQFGRTLINEQFF | . | TRBJ2-1 | TRBV23-1
CASSRGGAGARNTQYF | . | TRBJ2-3 | TRBV27
CASSPSGQQETQYF | . | TRBJ2-5 | TRBV13
CASSQSRVEQFF | . | TRBJ2-1 | TRBV7-6
CATDGAGSGQPQHF | once | TRBJ1-5 | TRBV2
CASSSTGGMMETQYF | . | TRBJ2-5 | TRBV14
CASSVITPGGEAFF | . | TRBJ1-1 | TRBV9
CASSLDRMALEDSPLHF | . | TRBJ1-6 | TRBV11-3
CASSTSDPVGEQFF | . | TRBJ2-1 | TRBV3-1/TRBV3-2
CASSFAYGYTF | . | TRBJ1-2 | TRBV12-3/TRBV12-4
CASSLAFNGYTF | . | TRBJ1-2 | TRBV12-3/TRBV12-4
CASSLVPDGNTEAFF | . | TRBJ1-1 | TRBV5-1
CASSLGGPGTEAFF | . | TRBJ1-1 | TRBV28
CASSYPSGRAGNEQFF | . | TRBJ2-1 | TRBV6-6
CASSLTSGQGGSPLHF | . | TRBJ1-6 | TRBV11-2
CASSQGGDRYGYTF | . | TRBJ1-2 | TRBV4-1
CASSLEIRSGNQPQHF | . | TRBJ1-5 | TRBV7-2
CASLDRGRGGYTF | . | TRBJ1-2 | TRBV19
CASSLNPSRSLQYF | . | TRBJ2-3 | TRBV7-9
CASTSRGAAFF | . | TRBJ1-1 | TRBV2
CASSLDQPQHF | many | TRBJ1-5 | TRBV27
CASSYVRGHPAEQYF | once | TRBJ2-7 | TRBV6-2/TRBV6-3
CASSPTLGAEAFF | . | TRBJ1-1 | TRBV7-3
CASSPLAREDEKLFF | . | TRBJ1-4 | TRBV27
CASRSGGVGETQYF | once | TRBJ2-5 | TRBV2
CSASRGQITDTQYF | . | TRBJ2-3 | TRBV20-1
CASSLPRRGANTGELFF | . | TRBJ2-2 | TRBV5-1
CASSGTGAGNTIYF | . | TRBJ1-3 | TRBV9
CASSAEGDKQFF | once | TRBJ2-1 | TRBV10-1
CASSSDRSTGELFF | . | TRBJ2-2 | TRBV5-1
CASSLDSNTEAFF | . | TRBJ1-1 | TRBV5-1
CASTHRAGENTEAFF | once | TRBJ1-1 | TRBV7-9
CASSLTPQETQYF | . | TRBJ2-5 | TRBV12-3/TRBV12-4
CASSFKRGGPYEQYF | . | TRBJ2-7 | TRBV7-2
CASSSTGVNEQFF | . | TRBJ2-1 | TRBV7-7
CASSLTQSNYGYTF | few | TRBJ1-2 | TRBV5-1
CASSYGDEQYF | . | TRBJ2-7 | TRBV7-9
CATWHTEAFF | . | TRBJ1-1 | TRBV7-9
CASSSDFMLYPEAFF | . | TRBJ1-1 | TRBV13